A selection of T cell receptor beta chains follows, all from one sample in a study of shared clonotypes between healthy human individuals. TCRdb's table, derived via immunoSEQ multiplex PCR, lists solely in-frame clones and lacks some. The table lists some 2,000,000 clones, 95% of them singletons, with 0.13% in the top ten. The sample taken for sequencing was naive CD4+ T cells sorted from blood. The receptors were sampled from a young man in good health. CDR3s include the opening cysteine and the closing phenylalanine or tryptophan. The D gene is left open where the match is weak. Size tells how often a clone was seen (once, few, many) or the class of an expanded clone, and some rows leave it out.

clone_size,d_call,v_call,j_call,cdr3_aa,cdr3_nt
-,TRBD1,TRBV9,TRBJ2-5,CASSVASGTGSRQETQYF,TGTGCCAGCAGCGTAGCGAGTGGGACAGGGAGCCGACAAGAGACCCAGTACTTC
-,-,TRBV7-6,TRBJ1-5,CASSLAEPQPQHF,TGTGCCAGCAGCTTAGCGGAGCCGCAGCCCCAGCATTTT
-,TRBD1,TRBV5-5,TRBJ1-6,CASSAGTGGLSPLHF,TGTGCCAGCAGCGCCGGGACAGGGGGCCTTTCACCCCTCCACTTT
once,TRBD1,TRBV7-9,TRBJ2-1,CASSSSSGTVNYNEQFF,TGTGCCAGCAGCTCCTCATCCGGGACAGTTAACTACAATGAGCAGTTCTTC
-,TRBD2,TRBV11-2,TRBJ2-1,CASSFPPGTKDGREQFF,TGTGCCAGCAGCTTCCCGCCCGGGACTAAAGACGGTCGGGAGCAGTTCTTC
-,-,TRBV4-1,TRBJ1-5,CASSSSQLSQPQHF,TGCGCCAGCTCCTCGAGCCAGCTCAGTCAGCCCCAGCATTTT
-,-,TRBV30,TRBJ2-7,CAWSVQGPYEQYF,TGTGCCTGGAGTGTGCAGGGGCCCTACGAGCAGTACTTC
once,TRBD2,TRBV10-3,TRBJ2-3,CAISVAGGGTSTDTQYF,TGTGCCATCAGTGTAGCGGGCGGAGGGACTAGCACAGATACGCAGTATTTT
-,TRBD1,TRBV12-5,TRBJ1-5,CASGQGQGFQPQHF,TGTGCTAGTGGCCAAGGACAGGGATTTCAGCCCCAGCATTTT
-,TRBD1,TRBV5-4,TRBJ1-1,CASSRGQAEAFF,TGTGCCAGCAGCCGGGGACAGGCTGAAGCTTTCTTT
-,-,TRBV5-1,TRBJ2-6,CASSLDRSKNSGANVLTF,TGCGCCAGCAGCTTGGATCGCAGTAAGAACTCTGGGGCCAACGTCCTGACTTTC
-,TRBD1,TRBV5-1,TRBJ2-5,CASSLRQGETQYF,TGCGCCAGCAGCTTAAGACAGGGTGAGACCCAGTACTTC
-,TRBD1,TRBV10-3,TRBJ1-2,CASSGTGGVYGYTF,TGTGCCTCCTCCGGGACAGGGGGCGTCTATGGCTACACCTTC
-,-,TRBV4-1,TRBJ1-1,CASSQEGDRNTEAFF,TGCGCCAGCAGCCAAGAGGGTGACAGGAACACTGAAGCTTTCTTT
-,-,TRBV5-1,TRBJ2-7,CASSLVPGEAYEQYF,TGCGCCAGCAGCTTGGTTCCAGGGGAGGCCTACGAGCAGTACTTC
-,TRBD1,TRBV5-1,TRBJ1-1,CASSSEGGMNTEAFF,TGCGCCAGCAGCTCCGAAGGGGGCATGAACACTGAAGCTTTCTTT
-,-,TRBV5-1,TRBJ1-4,CASSSAGQSEKLFF,TGCGCCAGCAGTTCCGCCGGACAAAGTGAAAAACTGTTTTTT